The clone carrying this T cell receptor beta chain has just a few counts. What it recognizes is unknown. Sorting based on CD45RO/CCR7/CD25/CD127/CD95/CD27 separated CD4+ naive, central memory, regulatory and stem cell-like memory cells. This record comes from a study of beta chain features in type 1 diabetes. Study results and caveats: Insertion counts at VDJ junctions were lower in type 1 diabetes patients, who also showed more deletions there. Shortening that was moderate but significant affected the TCRB CDR3s of Type 1 diabetes patients in all four CD4+ subsets.

The sequenced template was cDNA made from the entire isolated RNA. The assay was immunoSEQ multiplex PCR, and TCRdb's table has in-frame clones only and misses some. Altogether 250,000 to 350,000 clones are present, 14% being singletons, with the ten largest covering 6.7%. V was clipped by 2 bases and J by 11 bases, with 9 bases between them. Germline loops: CDR1 SGHTA, CDR2 FQGNSA. The CDR3 runs 12 residues. This TCR derives from a man younger than 45 in good health. The sample taken for sequencing was central memory CD4+ T cells from blood. The chain has TRBV7-2 and TRBJ2-2; D is unresolved. The chain's CDR3 is CASSLYQIELFF. The CDR3 DNA sequence: TGTGCCAGCAGCTTATACCAGATCGAGCTGTTTTTT.